This record concerns one TCR beta chain sequence. Its antigen is still unknown. Unmatched junction bases numbered 8, after V lost 6 bases and J lost 3 bases. CDR3 size: 15 residues. Germline loops: CDR1 SNHLY, CDR2 FYNNEI. The record originates from a study of T cells in localized non-small cell lung cancer. Study results and limitations: Multi-region tumor sequencing was not done, so intratumor heterogeneity could not be excluded. Uninvolved adjacent lung had more T cell clonality than any other tissue, topping tumor. Density of T cells in blood, when higher, went with longer overall survival. Adjacent lung tissue had a median approximately 57 of the top 100 clones found in the tumor.

Here immunoSEQ multiplex PCR was the method, and the copy in TCRdb shows in-frame clones only, minus some. The sample carries 45,000 to 70,000 clones, roughly 85% recorded once. Sequenced here: peripheral blood, sampled before any cancer treatment. V usage is TRBV2 and J usage is TRBJ2-7, with 10 bases that match TRBD1. This clonotype was sampled from a woman aged 40-69 years with stage I lung adenocarcinoma. This chain's CDR3 is CASSGFGQGDYEQYF. The CDR3 coding sequence is TGTGCCAGCAGCGGCTTTGGACAGGGGGACTACGAGCAGTACTTC.